This T cell receptor beta chain was captured in a study of blood T cell repertoires in COVID-19. This CDR3 is 14 amino acids long. V lost 0 bases and J 4 bases, leaving 7 bases between the germline ends. Germline CDR1 is LGHNA and CDR2 is YSLEER. This study enrolled people aged roughly 18 to 89 from about 26 US geographic areas. Participants' own reports of clinical history determined their cohort assignment. Here immunoSEQ multiplex PCR was the method, and the copy in TCRdb shows in-frame clones only, minus some. Of about 200,000 clones in the sample, 89% are singletons; the top ten hold approximately 2.1%.

The genes are TRBV4-3 and TRBJ2-1; D unclear. The receptor comes from a woman between 40 and 50 years old with acute COVID-19. What was sequenced was PBMCs or T cells enriched from blood (not recorded which). CDR3 sequence reads: CASSQESVYNEQFF. In DNA, the CDR3 is TGCGCCAGCAGCCAAGAGAGCGTTTACAATGAGCAGTTCTTC.